The rows below give T cell receptor beta chains drawn from one sample of a study of blood T cells in healthy people across ages. TCRdb analysed the 5' RACE reads with MiXCR anew, one entry per CDR3 protein. The data contain around 1,500,000 distinct CDR3 sequences, 28% of them singletons. Sequencing input: blood. These receptors came from a young woman in good health. Both conserved end residues are part of each CDR3. The order of the fields is J gene, V gene, clone size, CDR3 protein. Rows may omit the clone size; those that give it use once, few, many or a size class.

TRBJ2-7 TRBV18 NA CASSPPTSCEQYF
TRBJ1-3 TRBV12-3/TRBV12-4 NA CASSPPPGAGNTIYF
TRBJ2-1 TRBV6-5 many CASAGTSGAFYNEQFF
TRBJ1-2 TRBV5-1 NA CASSSMRTGARNYGYTF
TRBJ2-3 TRBV5-1 NA CASSLGDLPADTQYF
TRBJ2-6 TRBV7-2 many CASRMQVDRSTGSGANVLTF
TRBJ1-5 TRBV28 few CASTSVSYQPQHF
TRBJ2-1 TRBV12-3/TRBV12-4 many CASSPGLPNNEQFF
TRBJ2-1 TRBV20-1 NA CSAPLPGLAFNEQFF
TRBJ2-7 TRBV19 NA CASSPGGIDEQYF
TRBJ1-6 TRBV18 NA CASSPDIGRGSSYNSPLHF
TRBJ1-5 TRBV28 NA CASSFRYRGGNQPQHF
TRBJ1-1 TRBV7-9 few CASSPTAENTEAFF
TRBJ1-2 TRBV4-2 NA CASSLPGDREGYGYTF
TRBJ2-7 TRBV5-5 few CASSRDRTADYEQYF
TRBJ1-2 TRBV7-2 once CASSFTGTAYGHTF
TRBJ2-7 TRBV12-3/TRBV12-4 NA CASSPAGVLYEQYF
TRBJ2-1 TRBV6-6 many CASSYGTGEYNEQFF
TRBJ2-3 TRBV20-1 few CSAPYSGTDTQYF